This T cell receptor beta chain emerged from a study of neurological immune-mediated disorders. TCRdb recomputed calls from the 5' RACE reads with MiXCR, one row per CDR3 protein. The sample holds about 20,000 distinct CDR3 sequences; 15% are singletons and the top ten take about 15%. Germline V gene sequence: CDR1 ENHRY, CDR2 SYGVKD. The CDR3 is 15 residues long. V trimming: 2 bases; J trimming: 8 bases; junction bases outside the gene matches: 8. This sequence joins TRBV10-3 and TRBJ1-5; TRBD1 agrees at 8 bases. The sequenced sample consisted of PBMCs. The sequence was collected from a female donor with HTLV-1-associated myelopathy (HAM/TSP). CDR3 nucleotide sequence: TGTGCCATCAGTGAGGGTACAGGGGGTAAGGAGCCCCAGCATTTT. Encoded protein: CAISEGTGGKEPQHF.